This entry describes one T cell receptor (beta chain). What antigen it recognizes has not been identified. The record has no base qualities; no much larger clone is one base away. The data originate from a study of early T cells in non-severe SARS-CoV-2 infection (dated by TCRdb to the early 2020s). About the study as a whole: Because TCR sequencing relied on bulk RNA taken from unsorted whole blood, pairing of alpha and beta chains was not possible. What the authors observed across the whole study: VDJdb matching was skewed toward anti-spike CD8 responses and likely underestimated virus-specific expansions, missing private and CD4 specificities.

Preparation of the library involved 5' RACE. For sequencing, a NextSeq 500 was employed. Unique molecular identifiers were attached to individual cDNA molecules in the TCR library protocol so that sequencing error and PCR bias could be corrected. TCR alpha and beta chains were both sequenced, and the abundances of alpha and beta sequences in each sample were closely correlated with each other. The study's processing was this. V gene, J gene and CDR3 annotation of TCR sequences was performed with Decombinator V4. TCRs were defined as expanded if a significant change between any two time points was detected under a Poisson model with p below 0.0001. TCR abundances were normalised to the total number of TCRs sequenced in each sample and reported as counts per million. VDJdb, accessed 1 November 2021, was searched for CMV, EBV and SARS-CoV-2 annotated TCRs, excluding TCRs annotated for multiple antigens. The raw public data were reprocessed by TCRdb itself: fastp quality trimming at Q25, MiXCR clonotype calling, in-frame beta chains only. Rows merge per CDR3 protein into single entries with the most common DNA and genes. These V and J calls are TCRdb output, not the study's own analysis. This sample holds 57,000 or so distinct CDR3 sequences; roughly 5.9% were observed only once. Jointly, the top ten make up under 8% of the sample.

A case-control design nested within a healthcare worker cohort in London, UK, was used, with weekly nasopharyngeal swab PCR tests and blood sampling performed. Between 23 and 31 March 2020, the week of the UK lockdown, healthcare workers were enrolled and then followed up weekly for as long as 16 weeks. This sequence originates from an adult who was a healthcare worker with PCR-confirmed SARS-CoV-2 infection or an uninfected control (not recorded which). Sequenced material: whole blood.

CDR3 region: CASSSRTGGGNSPLHF. The nucleotide sequence reads TGTGCCAGCAGCTCCCGGACAGGGGGGGGGAATTCACCCCTCCACTTT. This chain joins TRBV7-9 to TRBJ1-6; 10 central bases correspond to TRBD1. The CDR3 measures 16 amino acids from cysteine to phenylalanine. The DNA shown is the 48-base CDR3, in frame from base 1. From the germline V gene (reference sequence), CDR1 is SEHNR and CDR2 is FQNEAQ. After removal of 4 bases from V and 7 bases from J, the junction retains 7 bases not matched to a gene.